Included here is one TCR beta chain sequence, with context. Antigen specificity is unknown. These data are taken from a study of PD-1 blockade in mismatch repair-deficient tumors. General study findings and limits: Tumor-resident clones, often undetectable pretreatment in blood, expanded then contracted after pembrolizumab.

The CDR3 totals 15 residues. V lost 0 bases, J lost 0 bases, and 9 bases lay in between. CDR1 is GTSNPN, CDR2 SVGIG, per germline (reference sequence). Sequencing was performed with immunoSEQ multiplex PCR; in TCRdb, only in-frame clones are kept and a portion is missing. Seen here are 25,000 to 30,000 clones, less than 85% observed once, and the top ten hold under 3.5%. Specimen: PBMCs, collected before pembrolizumab treatment. This clonotype originated in an adult with mismatch repair-deficient cancer. The V gene is TRBV30, the J gene TRBJ2-1; D might be TRBD2 (5 bases). CDR3: CAWSVERHSYNEQFF. The CDR3 nucleotides read TGTGCCTGGAGTGTAGAGCGGCACTCCTACAATGAGCAGTTCTTC.